This TCR beta chain stems from a study of T cell responses to AZD1222 COVID-19 vaccine. Between the trimmed V and J ends, which lost 4 bases and 0 bases, there was a span of 19 bases. Per the germline V gene, CDR1 is LGHDT and CDR2 is YNNKEL (reference sequence). This CDR3 is 18 amino acids long. Clones were read by immunoSEQ multiplex PCR, and TCRdb kept only the in-frame ones, dropping some. The sample has roughly 120,000 clones, 89% seen once; the top ten hold approximately 4.2%. The TCR was taken from an adult in good health. This material consisted of peripheral blood, taken on day 0 of AZD1222 vaccination. The rearrangement links TRBV3-1 (or the pseudogene TRBV3-2) to TRBJ1-3, with D perhaps matching TRBD1 (5 bases). Written as DNA, the CDR3 is TGTGCCAGCAGCCCCCAAGCTTCGGGACGGGGCTCTGGAAACACCATATATTTT. This gives the protein CASSPQASGRGSGNTIYF.